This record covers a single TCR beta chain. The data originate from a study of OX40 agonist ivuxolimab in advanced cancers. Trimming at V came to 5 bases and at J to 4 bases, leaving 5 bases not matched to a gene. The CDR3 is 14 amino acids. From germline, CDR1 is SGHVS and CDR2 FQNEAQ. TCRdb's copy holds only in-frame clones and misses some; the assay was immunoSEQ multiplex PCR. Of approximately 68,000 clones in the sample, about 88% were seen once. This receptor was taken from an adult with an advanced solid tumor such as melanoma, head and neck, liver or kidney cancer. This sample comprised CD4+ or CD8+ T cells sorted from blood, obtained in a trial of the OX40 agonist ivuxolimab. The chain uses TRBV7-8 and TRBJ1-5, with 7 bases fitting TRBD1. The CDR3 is CASSLRGVNQPQHF. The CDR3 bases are TGTGCCAGCAGCCTCAGGGGGGTTAATCAGCCCCAGCATTTT.